This T cell receptor beta chain emerged from a study of T cell responses to AZD1222 COVID-19 vaccine. Data came from immunoSEQ multiplex PCR; TCRdb stores just in-frame clones and leaves some out. The table lists about 120,000 clones, less than 95% of them singletons, with roughly 5.7% in the top ten. This CDR3 has 16 residues. The germline gives CDR1 GTSNPN, CDR2 SVGIG (reference sequence). V gave up 5 bases and J gave up 2 bases, with 21 bases separating them. This chain joins TRBV30 and TRBJ1-2; D is unresolved. The sequences come from peripheral blood, collected on day 0 of AZD1222 vaccination. The receptor was isolated from an adult in good health. The CDR3 bases are TGTGCCTGGTCTTTTCCGGTAAGGGAGGCGAACTATGGCTACACCTTC. Protein: CAWSFPVREANYGYTF.